This TCR beta chain is drawn from a study of T cell repertoires in cytomegalovirus infection. Study at large: A matching HLA type, together with CMV infection, was signaled by public TCR beta signatures. The study, taken as a whole, reports: Within the response measured ex vivo, HLA-C-restricted CMV-specific TCR beta clonotypes were dominant.

TCRdb independently ran MiXCR on the reads; one entry per CDR3 protein. Among about 920,000 distinct CDR3 sequences listed, roughly 31% were seen once. The CDR3 loop spans 11 amino acids. CDR1 LNHDA and CDR2 SQIVND come from the germline V gene (reference sequence). V was shortened by 7 bases and J by 7 bases, with 10 bases between the two germline ends. This clonotype came up a few times. What it binds is unknown. The rearrangement uses TRBV19 and TRBJ1-2; a possible D gene is TRBD1 (6 bases). Sequencing was performed on cultured CD8+ T cells from PBMCs, taken from culture after CMV antigen stimulation. The receptor comes from a human donor in good health (CMV status not recorded). Some clones in this sample may be carry-over from other donors' samples. This CDR3 is CASTPGAGYTF. In DNA form, the CDR3 reads TGTGCCAGTACCCCGGGGGCTGGCTACACCTTC.